The 30 T cell receptor beta chains presented below share a single source sample, sequenced in a study of vaccination effects on CD4 cells after COVID-19. Sequencing was performed with immunoSEQ multiplex PCR; in TCRdb, only in-frame clones are kept and a portion is missing. The data show around 20,000 clones, with about 72% seen just once and around a tenth held by the top ten. Sequencing followed a ViraFEST assay step that expanded antigen-specific CD4+ T cells with viral peptide pools. Scientists isolated CD4+ T cells after a roughly 10-day culture period ended. Two doses of either BNT162b2 or mRNA-1273 were given to each participant. For these receptors, no antigen is known. Sequenced material: CD4+ T cells from PBMCs cultured with HCoV-229E spike peptides, taken after COVID-19 vaccination. The receptor source for this set is a human donor who received a COVID-19 vaccine.

CDR3 sequence reads: CASSQVTSGIAKNIQYF. CDR3 in DNA: TGCGCCAGCAGCCAAGTAACTAGCGGGATAGCCAAAAACATTCAGTACTTC. The chain recombines TRBV4-1 with TRBJ2-4; 10 bases agree with TRBD2. There are 17 residues in the CDR3. The J segment lost 0 bases and the V segment lost 1 base, leaving 3 bases of the junction unmatched. From germline, CDR1 is MGHRA and CDR2 YSYEKL.

This rearrangement joins TRBV20-1 to TRBJ2-3, with 8 nucleotides matching TRBD2. The junction had 23 bases not matched to a gene; V was cut back by 3 bases and J by 0 bases. Germline values: CDR1 DFQATT, CDR2 SNEGSKA (reference sequence). The CDR3 is 21 amino acids. The CDR3 bases are TGCAGTGCTAGTGCCCCCTTCCTAGCGGGTGAAGCCCCTGTTAGCACAGATACGCAGTATTTT. It codes for CSASAPFLAGEAPVSTDTQYF.

The J gene is TRBJ2-7, the V gene TRBV29-1; 9 bases match TRBD2. Germline V gives CDR1 SQVTM, CDR2 ANQGSEA. This CDR3 has 15 amino acids. Germline trimming cut 7 bases from V and 5 bases from J; bases unmatched to any gene: 15. The CDR3 nucleotides read TGCAGCGGAATCGAGGCGGGAGGGCCGGTGAACGAGCAGTACTTC. Protein: CSGIEAGGPVNEQYF.

This chain uses TRBV6-1 with TRBJ1-3, with 9 bases that match TRBD1. Per the germline V gene, CDR1 is MNHNS and CDR2 is SASEGT. Trimming took 2 bases from V and 0 from J; bases not matched to a gene: 11. The CDR3 totals 19 residues. CDR3 sequence: CASSEFEGQGLLSGNTIYF. CDR3 coding DNA: TGTGCCAGCAGTGAATTTGAAGGACAGGGGCTCCTCTCTGGAAACACCATATATTTT.

The chain combines TRBV28 with TRBJ1-1; D remains ambiguous. This CDR3 is 12 amino acids long. The germline CDR1 and CDR2 sequences are MDHEN and SYDVKM. The V end lost 3 bases, the J end lost 3 bases, and 5 bases lay between the germline ends. CDR3 amino acids: CASSFSDTEAFF. Written as DNA, the CDR3 is TGTGCCAGCAGTTTCTCGGACACTGAAGCTTTCTTT.

The V and J genes are TRBV6-5 and TRBJ2-3; 7 positions agree with TRBD1. This CDR3 comprises 13 residues. Germline trimming cut 2 bases from V and 7 bases from J; bases unmatched to any gene: 3. CDR1 and CDR2 (germline): MNHEY, SVGAGI. Here the CDR3 DNA reads TGTGCCAGCAGTTACGGGACAGCAAATACGCAGTATTTT. Translating it yields CASSYGTANTQYF.

V is TRBV5-1 and J is TRBJ1-5, with a weak D call TRBD1 (5 bases). V lost 0 bases and J 3 bases, leaving 10 bases between the germline ends. Germline V gene data show CDR1 as SGHRS and CDR2 as YFSETQ. This CDR3 is 15 amino acids long. In nucleotides, the CDR3 is TGCGCCAGCAGCTTGGTGGCAGGGAACAATCAGCCCCAGCATTTT. Translating it yields CASSLVAGNNQPQHF.

The J gene is TRBJ2-5, the V gene TRBV2; D is unclear. The CDR3 has 13 residues. In germline, CDR1 is SNHLY, CDR2 FYNNEI. V was shortened by 2 bases and J by 2 bases, with 6 bases between the two germline ends. This chain's CDR3 is CASSESMQETQYF. CDR3 bases: TGTGCCAGCAGTGAATCGATGCAAGAGACCCAGTACTTC.

This clone was seen a single time. The chain joins TRBV7-9 to TRBJ1-4, with 11 bases fitting TRBD1. V shed 1 base and J 8 bases; nucleotides not matched to a gene: 0. Germline values: CDR1 SEHNR, CDR2 FQNEAQ (reference sequence). This CDR3 contains 14 residues. CDR3 in DNA: TGTGCCAGCAGCTTAGGGACAGGGGGCGAAAAACTGTTTTTT. It encodes CASSLGTGGEKLFF.

V usage is TRBV12-5 and J usage is TRBJ1-2; D is ambiguous. The ends were cut back, 2 bases at V and 8 bases at J, with 12 bases in the middle. CDR1 LGHNT and CDR2 FRNRAP come from the germline V gene. This CDR3 has 13 residues. The CDR3 DNA is TGTGCTAGTGGTTTGACCGATACGATGGGCTACACCTTC. The encoded protein is CASGLTDTMGYTF.

J is TRBJ1-2 and V is TRBV28; 8 positions agree with TRBD1. Germline trimming cut 5 bases from V and 4 bases from J; bases unmatched to any gene: 9. This CDR3 is built from 15 residues. The germline CDR1 and CDR2 sequences are MDHEN and SYDVKM. The CDR3 DNA reads TGTGCCAGCAGTAACCTCCAGGGGGCAGGCTATGGCTACACCTTC. It codes for CASSNLQGAGYGYTF.

CDR3 sequence reads: CASSGGPAGEQYF. CDR3 in DNA: TGTGCCAGCAGCGGGGGACCCGCGGGGGAGCAGTACTTC. The chain joins TRBV9 to TRBJ2-7; weak D call: TRBD2 (6 bases). This CDR3 has 13 residues. From germline, CDR1 is SGDLS and CDR2 YYNGEE. Trimming cost V 3 bases and J 7 bases, with 14 bases left between them.

The V call is TRBV6-5, the J call TRBJ1-3; D is unclear. The CDR3 runs to 15 residues. The V gene lost 5 bases and the J gene lost 1 base, with 12 bases spanning the gap. Germline loops: CDR1 MNHEY, CDR2 SVGAGI. CDR3 DNA sequence: TGTGCCAGCAGTCCACCCGCCGGGTCTGGAAACACCATATATTTT. Translation: CASSPPAGSGNTIYF.

The chain has TRBV7-9 and TRBJ1-1; D ambiguous. Germline V gives CDR1 SEHNR, CDR2 FQNEAQ (reference sequence). The CDR3 loop spans 15 amino acids. Trimming stripped 0 bases from V and 3 bases from J, with 11 bases between. In DNA form, the CDR3 reads TGTGCCAGCAGCTTAGCGCTTGTCACCCACACTGAAGCTTTCTTT. As protein: CASSLALVTHTEAFF.

The gene calls are TRBV7-9 and TRBJ1-2; D remains unclear. Trimming left V 3 bases short and J 3 bases short, with 5 bases between. The CDR3 covers 12 residues. The germline gives CDR1 SEHNR, CDR2 FQNEAQ (reference sequence). The CDR3 region has the DNA TGTGCCAGCAGCTTTTCCGACTATGGCTACACCTTC. Translation: CASSFSDYGYTF.

The chain combines TRBV27 with TRBJ2-5; no clear D. Deletions cut 6 bases from V and 6 bases from J, with 14 bases between. The CDR3 has 13 residues. Germline assignment: CDR1 MNHEY and CDR2 SMNVEV (reference sequence). CDR3 sequence (DNA): TGTGCCAGCAGGGTGACGACGGCCCAGACCCAGTACTTC. Translated, it gives CASRVTTAQTQYF.

The genes are TRBV9 and TRBJ1-5; TRBD1 matches at 7 bases. The CDR3 has 15 residues. Germline trimming cut 2 bases from V and 1 base from J; bases unmatched to any gene: 3. CDR1 SGDLS and CDR2 YYNGEE come from the germline V gene. CDR3 in DNA: TGTGCCAGCAGCGTTGGGACAGTAAGCAATCAGCCCCAGCATTTT. Its protein product is CASSVGTVSNQPQHF.

The V gene is TRBV5-1, the J gene TRBJ2-1, with TRBD1 matching over 8 bases. This CDR3 spans 14 amino acids. The germline CDR1 and CDR2 sequences are SGHRS and YFSETQ. Trimming at V came to 5 bases and at J to 9 bases, leaving 10 bases not matched to a gene. In DNA, the CDR3 is TGCGCCAGCAGGCTCGGACAGGGTAGAGGTGAGCAGTTCTTC. The encoded protein is CASRLGQGRGEQFF.

The CDR3 sequence: CASSLAGDNYGYTF. CDR3 coding DNA: TGCGCCAGCAGCTTGGCCGGAGATAACTATGGCTACACCTTC. The chain links TRBV5-1 to TRBJ1-2; unclear D gene. Germline assignment: CDR1 SGHRS and CDR2 YFSETQ. The CDR3 length is 14 residues. Trimming shortened V by 0 bases and J by 1 base, and 7 bases separated the two germline ends.

The V call is TRBV5-5, the J call TRBJ2-5; the D gene is possibly TRBD2 (5 bases). The germline V gene encodes CDR1 SGHKS and CDR2 YYEKEE (reference sequence). The CDR3 contains 13 residues. V lost 2 bases and J 5 bases, leaving 10 bases between the germline ends. This CDR3 reads CASSFWERETQYF. For the CDR3, the DNA is TGTGCCAGCAGCTTCTGGGAGCGGGAGACCCAGTACTTC.

The J gene is TRBJ2-1, the V gene TRBV19; D uncertain. The germline V gene has CDR1 LNHDA and CDR2 SQIVND (reference sequence). V lost 7 bases and J lost 0, with 7 bases in between. The CDR3 sequence is 13 residues long. CDR3 in DNA: TGTGCCAGTATATCGGACTCCTACAATGAGCAGTTCTTC. Translation gives CASISDSYNEQFF. Together with reference TRBV19 and TRBJ2-1, the CDR3 gives the full variable domain: DGGITQSPKYLFRKEGQNVTLSCEQNLNHDAMYWYRQDPGQGLRLIYYSQIVNDFQKGDIAEGYSVSREKKESFPLTVTSAQKNPTAFYLCASISDSYNEQFFGPGTRLTVL.

The chain employs TRBV7-9 and TRBJ1-6; a weak D match, TRBD1 (5 bases). This CDR3 comprises 17 residues. Looked up from germline, CDR1 is SEHNR and CDR2 is FQNEAQ (reference sequence). V dropped 2 bases and J dropped 0 bases, with 11 bases sitting between them. The CDR3 region is CASSLSRGGSYNSPLHF. The CDR3 DNA follows: TGTGCCAGCAGCTTATCACGGGGGGGCTCCTATAATTCACCCCTCCACTTT.

This clone appeared a single time. The genes are TRBV5-1 and TRBJ2-7; weak D call: TRBD1 (5 bases). Germline V gene lookup returns CDR1 SGHRS and CDR2 YFSETQ. This CDR3 has 14 amino acids. The V gene lost 3 bases and the J gene lost 3 bases, with 13 bases spanning the gap. The CDR3 reads CASSSVAGNYEQYF. In DNA, the CDR3 is TGCGCCAGCAGCTCAGTCGCAGGGAACTACGAGCAGTACTTC. Drawing the rest from reference TRBV5-1 and TRBJ2-7, the complete variable domain is KAGVTQTPRYLIKTRGQQVTLSCSPISGHRSVSWYQQTPGQGLQFLFEYFSETQRNKGNFPGRFSGRQFSNSRSEMNVSTLELGDSALYLCASSSVAGNYEQYFGPGTRLTVT.

This clone has just one count. The chain uses TRBV11-2 and TRBJ2-1; 7 positions match TRBD2. Germline-derived CDR1 and CDR2 are SGHAT and FQNNGV. The junction had 5 bases not matched to a gene; V was cut back by 1 base and J by 5 bases. The length of the CDR3 is 15 residues. CDR3 protein: CASSLAPAGHNEQFF. CDR3 in DNA: TGTGCCAGCAGCTTAGCTCCAGCGGGGCACAATGAGCAGTTCTTC.

This clone is medium-sized. The chain has TRBV6-2 or TRBV6-3 and TRBJ2-7; TRBD2 aligns across 15 bases. Germline V gene sequence: CDR1 MNHEY, CDR2 SVGEGT. The CDR3 spans 18 residues. The V and J ends lost 4 bases and 0 bases, in that order; junction bases with no gene match: 7. The CDR3 loop reads CASSSGTSGRSFSYEQYF. The CDR3 nucleotides read TGTGCCAGCAGTTCCGGGACTAGCGGGAGGTCCTTCTCCTACGAGCAGTACTTC.

Written as DNA, the CDR3 is TGCGCCAGCAGCCCGTTCCAGGGGAGACGCGACACTGAAGCTTTCTTT. Its translation is CASSPFQGRRDTEAFF. This chain joins TRBV4-1 and TRBJ1-1; a possible D gene is TRBD1 (6 bases). Germline V CDR1 and CDR2: MGHRA, YSYEKL. The V and J ends lost 4 bases and 3 bases respectively, with 18 bases between them. The CDR3 runs to 16 residues.

V gene TRBV25-1 combines with J gene TRBJ1-4; the match to TRBD1 covers 10 bases. The germline V gene has CDR1 MGHDK and CDR2 SYGVNS. The CDR3 covers 15 residues. J was trimmed by 6 bases and V by 3 bases; bases with no gene match: 4. CDR3 sequence (DNA): TGTGCCAGCAGTGACAGGGGGACAGGGGATGAAAAACTGTTTTTT. Protein sequence: CASSDRGTGDEKLFF.

The V call is TRBV18, the J call TRBJ1-3, with D possibly matching TRBD1 (6 bases). The germline CDR1 and CDR2 sequences are KGHSH and LQKENI. The CDR3 consists of 15 residues. V was trimmed by 5 bases and J by 0 bases, leaving 11 bases between them. Written as DNA, the CDR3 is TGTGCCAGCTCATGGGACACAAGCTCTGGAAACACCATATATTTT. It specifies CASSWDTSSGNTIYF. The variable domain in full, with the rest retrieved from reference TRBV18 and TRBJ1-3, is NAGVMQNPRHLVRRRGQEARLRCSPMKGHSHVYWYRQLPEEGLKFMVYLQKENIIDESGMPKERFSAEFPKEGPSILRIQQVVRGDSAAYFCASSWDTSSGNTIYFGEGSWLTVV.

CDR3 loop: CASGQGAYEQYF. CDR3 coding DNA: TGCGCCAGCGGACAGGGGGCCTACGAGCAGTACTTC. The rearrangement joins TRBV10-1 to TRBJ2-7; 10 positions agree with TRBD1. Germline CDR1 reads WNHNN; CDR2 reads SYGVQD (reference sequence). The CDR3 sequence is 12 residues long. With 8 bases clipped from V and 2 bases from J, the junction kept 0 bases outside the gene matches.

Here the CDR3 reads CASSPDRGGSSYTF. The CDR3 DNA sequence: TGTGCCAGCAGCCCCGACAGGGGGGGTTCTAGTTACACCTTC. The V call is TRBV14, the J call TRBJ1-2; 9 bases fit TRBD1. From germline, CDR1 is SGHDN and CDR2 FVKESK. The length of the CDR3 is 14 residues. V dropped 4 bases and J dropped 11; count of bases not matched to a gene: 11. Full variable domain (outside the CDR3, taken from reference TRBV14 and TRBJ1-2): EAGVTQFPSHSVIEKGQTVTLRCDPISGHDNLYWYRRVMGKEIKFLLHFVKESKQDESGMPNNRFLAERTGGTYSTLKVQPAELEDSGVYFCASSPDRGGSSYTFGSGTRLTVV.